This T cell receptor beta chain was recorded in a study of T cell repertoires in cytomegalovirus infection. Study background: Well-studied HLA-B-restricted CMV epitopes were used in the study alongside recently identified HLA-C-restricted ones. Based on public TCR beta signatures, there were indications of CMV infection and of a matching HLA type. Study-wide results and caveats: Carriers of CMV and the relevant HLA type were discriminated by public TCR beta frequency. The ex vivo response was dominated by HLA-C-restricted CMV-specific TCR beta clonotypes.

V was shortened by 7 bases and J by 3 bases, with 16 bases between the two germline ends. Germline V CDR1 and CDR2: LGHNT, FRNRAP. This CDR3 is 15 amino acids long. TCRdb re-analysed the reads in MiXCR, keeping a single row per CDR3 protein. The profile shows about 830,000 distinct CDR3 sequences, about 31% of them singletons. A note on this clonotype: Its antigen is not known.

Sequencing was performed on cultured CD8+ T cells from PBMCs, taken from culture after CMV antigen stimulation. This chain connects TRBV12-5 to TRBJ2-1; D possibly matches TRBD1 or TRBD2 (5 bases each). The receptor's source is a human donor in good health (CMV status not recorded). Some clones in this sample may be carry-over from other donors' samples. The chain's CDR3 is CASVVGEPIYNEQFF. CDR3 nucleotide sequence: TGTGCTAGTGTTGTGGGGGAACCGATCTACAATGAGCAGTTCTTC.